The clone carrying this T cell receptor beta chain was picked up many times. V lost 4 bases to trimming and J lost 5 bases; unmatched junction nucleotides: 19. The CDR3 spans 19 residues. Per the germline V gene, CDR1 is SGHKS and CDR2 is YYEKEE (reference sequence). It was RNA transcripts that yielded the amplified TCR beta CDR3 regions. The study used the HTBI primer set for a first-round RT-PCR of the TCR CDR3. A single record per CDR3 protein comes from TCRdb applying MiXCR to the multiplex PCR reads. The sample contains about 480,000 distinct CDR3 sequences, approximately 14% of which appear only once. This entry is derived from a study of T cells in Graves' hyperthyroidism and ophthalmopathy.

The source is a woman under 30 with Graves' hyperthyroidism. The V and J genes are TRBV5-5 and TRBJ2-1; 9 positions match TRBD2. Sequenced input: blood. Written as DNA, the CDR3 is TGTGCCAGCAGCCAAGATAGCGGGAGTGGTCGGCTCGGGAACAATGAGCAGTTCTTC. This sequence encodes CASSQDSGSGRLGNNEQFF.